This TCR beta chain came from a study of vaccination effects on CD4 cells after COVID-19. Some clones are missing from TCRdb's copy, which holds only in-frame ones; the method was immunoSEQ multiplex PCR. The table lists about 73,000 clones, roughly 74% of them singletons. Antigen-specific CD4+ T cells were expanded (with viral peptide pools) by the ViraFEST assay ahead of sequencing. Cells that had been cultured for roughly eleven days were the source of isolated CD4+ T cells. The vaccine recipients had no prior SARS-CoV-2 infection, with negative nucleocapsid antibodies. In the case of this clone: Its specificity is unknown.

The CDR3 has 17 amino acids. Germline V gene sequence: CDR1 LGHNA, CDR2 YSLEER. Trimming removed 1 base from V and 0 bases from J, with 15 bases in between. The specimen was CD4+ T cells from PBMCs cultured with HCoV-NL63 spike peptides, collected before COVID-19 vaccination. The chain links TRBV4-3 to TRBJ1-1, with D tentatively TRBD1 (6 bases). This clonotype originated in a human donor who received a COVID-19 vaccine. The CDR3 DNA is TGCGCCAGCAGCCAAGTTTGGGGGCGGGGGCTGAACACTGAAGCTTTCTTT. Translation: CASSQVWGRGLNTEAFF.